This entry describes one T cell receptor beta chain. Antigen: not known. This record belongs to a study of a mutant IDH1 vaccine in newly diagnosed glioma. Study summary: The first vaccination came 4-6 weeks after radiotherapy alone, or with temozolomide cycles. V12 took place at week 35, and V13 at week 47. Study observations and caveats: Overall, 90% to 95% of patients had vaccine-induced immune responses.

This CDR3 region has 14 residues. V was clipped by 7 bases and J by 5 bases; unmatched bases: 8. In germline, CDR1 is LNHNV, CDR2 YYDKDF (reference sequence). Time point specified: week 47, end of study. Doses of 300 ug of mutant IDH1 20-mer peptide were given with topical imiquimod. Patients underwent eight vaccinations, which took place in weeks 1, 3, 5, 7, 11, 15, 19 and 23. This table comes from immunoSEQ multiplex PCR, and its TCRdb copy is limited to in-frame clones, with some not included. The sample yields tens of thousands of clones, less than 75% seen once. This receptor was identified in a man between 35 and 55 years old with glioma. Some clones in this sample may be carry-over from other donors' samples. The sequencing here drew on peripheral blood mononuclear cells (PBMCs), taken from a glioma patient whose treatment included an IDH1 peptide vaccine. The chain links TRBV15 to TRBJ1-2, with 9 bases lining up with TRBD1. The CDR3 region has the DNA TGTGCCACCAACCCGGACAGGGGAAGATATGGCTACACCTTC. It specifies CATNPDRGRYGYTF.